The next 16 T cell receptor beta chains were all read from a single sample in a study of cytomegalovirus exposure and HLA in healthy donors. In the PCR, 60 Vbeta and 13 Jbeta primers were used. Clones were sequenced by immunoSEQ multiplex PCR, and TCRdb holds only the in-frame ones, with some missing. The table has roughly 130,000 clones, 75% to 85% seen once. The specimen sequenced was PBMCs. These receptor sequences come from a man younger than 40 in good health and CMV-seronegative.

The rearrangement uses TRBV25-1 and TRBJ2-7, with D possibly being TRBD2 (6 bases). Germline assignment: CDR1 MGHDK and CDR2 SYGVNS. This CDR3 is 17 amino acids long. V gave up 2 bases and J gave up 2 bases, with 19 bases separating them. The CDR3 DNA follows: TGTGCCAGCAGTGAAAATTTAGTGGGCGGGGCAACCTACGAGCAGTACTTC. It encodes CASSENLVGGATYEQYF.

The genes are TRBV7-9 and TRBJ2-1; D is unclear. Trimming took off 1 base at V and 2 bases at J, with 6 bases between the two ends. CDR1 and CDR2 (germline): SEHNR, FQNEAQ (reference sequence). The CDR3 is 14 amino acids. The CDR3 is CASSLEETYNEQFF. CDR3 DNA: TGTGCCAGCAGCTTAGAGGAGACCTACAATGAGCAGTTCTTC.

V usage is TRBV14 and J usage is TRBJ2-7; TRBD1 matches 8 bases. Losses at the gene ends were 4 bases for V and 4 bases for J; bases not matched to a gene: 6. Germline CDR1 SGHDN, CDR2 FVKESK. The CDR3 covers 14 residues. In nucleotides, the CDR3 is TGTGCCAGCAGCCCTGGAGGACAGGGATACGAGCAGTACTTC. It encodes CASSPGGQGYEQYF.

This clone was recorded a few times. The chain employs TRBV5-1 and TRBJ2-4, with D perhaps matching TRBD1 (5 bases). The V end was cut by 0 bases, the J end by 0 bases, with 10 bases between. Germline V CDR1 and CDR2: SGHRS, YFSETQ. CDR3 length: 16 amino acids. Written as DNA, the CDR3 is TGCGCCAGCAGCTTGGCAGGGCTCCTAGCCAAAAACATTCAGTACTTC. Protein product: CASSLAGLLAKNIQYF.

The CDR3 protein is CASSIGLANTGELFF. The CDR3 DNA sequence: TGTGCCAGTAGTATAGGACTAGCGAACACCGGGGAGCTGTTTTTT. This sequence joins TRBV19 and TRBJ2-2, with a weak D call TRBD2 (6 bases). The V end was cut by 1 base, the J end by 0 bases, with 6 bases between. Looked up from germline, CDR1 is LNHDA and CDR2 is SQIVND (reference sequence). This CDR3 contains 15 residues.

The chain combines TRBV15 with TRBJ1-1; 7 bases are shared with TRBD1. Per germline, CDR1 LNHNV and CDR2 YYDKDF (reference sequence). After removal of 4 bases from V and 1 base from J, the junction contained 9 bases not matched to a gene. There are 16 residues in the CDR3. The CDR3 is CATSKSPGTANTEAFF. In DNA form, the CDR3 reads TGTGCCACCAGCAAAAGCCCCGGGACAGCGAACACTGAAGCTTTCTTT.

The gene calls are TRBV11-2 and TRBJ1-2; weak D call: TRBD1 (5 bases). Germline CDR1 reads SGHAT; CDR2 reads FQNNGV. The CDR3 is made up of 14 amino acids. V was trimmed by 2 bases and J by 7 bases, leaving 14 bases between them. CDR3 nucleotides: TGTGCCAGCAGCTTACTGCAGGGTGTCAGTGGCTACACCTTC. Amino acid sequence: CASSLLQGVSGYTF.

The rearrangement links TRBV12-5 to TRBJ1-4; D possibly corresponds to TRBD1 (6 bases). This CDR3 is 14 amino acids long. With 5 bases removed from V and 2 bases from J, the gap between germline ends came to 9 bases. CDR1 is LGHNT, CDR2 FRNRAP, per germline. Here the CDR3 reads CASGTGFTNEKLFF. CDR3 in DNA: TGTGCTAGTGGTACAGGGTTCACTAATGAAAAACTGTTTTTT.

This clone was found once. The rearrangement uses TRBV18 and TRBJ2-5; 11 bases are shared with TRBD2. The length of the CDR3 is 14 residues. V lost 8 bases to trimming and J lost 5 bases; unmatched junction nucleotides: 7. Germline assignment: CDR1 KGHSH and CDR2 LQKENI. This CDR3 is CASTTSGMRETQYF. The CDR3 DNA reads TGTGCCAGCACGACTAGCGGGATGAGGGAGACCCAGTACTTC.

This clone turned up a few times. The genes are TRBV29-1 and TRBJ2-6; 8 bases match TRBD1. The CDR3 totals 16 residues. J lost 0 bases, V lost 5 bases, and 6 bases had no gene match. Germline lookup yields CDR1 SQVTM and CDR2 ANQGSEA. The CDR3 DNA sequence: TGCAGCGTTCAGACAGGGGCGGGCTCTGGGGCCAACGTCCTGACTTTC. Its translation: CSVQTGAGSGANVLTF.

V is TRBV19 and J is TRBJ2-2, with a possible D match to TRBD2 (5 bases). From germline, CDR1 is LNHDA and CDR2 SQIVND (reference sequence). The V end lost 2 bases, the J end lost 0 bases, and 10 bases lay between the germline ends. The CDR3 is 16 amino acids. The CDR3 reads CASSILWGANTGELFF. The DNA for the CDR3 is TGTGCCAGTAGTATATTATGGGGAGCGAACACCGGGGAGCTGTTTTTT.

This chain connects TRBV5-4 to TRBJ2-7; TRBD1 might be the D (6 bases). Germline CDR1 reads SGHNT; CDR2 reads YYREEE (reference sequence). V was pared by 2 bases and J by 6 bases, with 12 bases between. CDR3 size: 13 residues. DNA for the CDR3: TGTGCCAGCAGCTTTGCAGGGGCGGGCGAGCAGTACTTC. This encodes CASSFAGAGEQYF.

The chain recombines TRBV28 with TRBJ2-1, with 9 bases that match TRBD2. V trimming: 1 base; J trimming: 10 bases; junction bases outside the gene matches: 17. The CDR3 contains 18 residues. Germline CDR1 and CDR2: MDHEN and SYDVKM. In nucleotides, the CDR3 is TGTGCCAGCAGTTTATATGACTGGACTAGCGCGTTCATGGGGGAGCAGTTCTTC. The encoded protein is CASSLYDWTSAFMGEQFF.

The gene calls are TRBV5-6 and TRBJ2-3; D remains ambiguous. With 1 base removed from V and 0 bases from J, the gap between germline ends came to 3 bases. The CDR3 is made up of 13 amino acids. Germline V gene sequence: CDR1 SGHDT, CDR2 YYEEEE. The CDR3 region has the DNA TGTGCCAGCAGCTTGCCTAGCACAGATACGCAGTATTTT. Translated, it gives CASSLPSTDTQYF.

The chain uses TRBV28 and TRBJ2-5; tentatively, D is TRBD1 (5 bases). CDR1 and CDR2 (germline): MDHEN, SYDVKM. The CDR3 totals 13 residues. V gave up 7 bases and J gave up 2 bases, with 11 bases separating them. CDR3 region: CASKDPGQETQYF. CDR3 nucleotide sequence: TGTGCCAGCAAGGATCCAGGGCAAGAGACCCAGTACTTC.

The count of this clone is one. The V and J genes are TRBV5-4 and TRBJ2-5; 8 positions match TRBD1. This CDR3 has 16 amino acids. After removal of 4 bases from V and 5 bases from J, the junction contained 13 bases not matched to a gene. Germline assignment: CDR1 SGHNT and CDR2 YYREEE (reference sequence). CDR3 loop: CASSTHLTGVEETQYF. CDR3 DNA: TGTGCCAGCAGCACCCATCTGACAGGGGTGGAGGAGACCCAGTACTTC.